The 5 T cell receptor beta chains given below trace back to one sample, sequenced in a study of blood T cells in healthy people across ages (dated by TCRdb to about 2015). The method was 5' RACE. The sequencer was an Illumina HiSeq 2500. A second PCR of roughly 7 to 11 cycles was performed with a sample-barcoded 5' primer and a J-beta primer mix. TCRdb reran the public reads through fastp at Q25 and MiXCR, keeping productive beta chains. Every distinct CDR3 protein forms one entry, paired with its most common genes and DNA. This sample holds 750,000 to 850,000 distinct CDR3 sequences; just under 25% were observed only once. The top ten constitute around 3.6% of the sample. These sequences were also reported in another study, on T cells of mothers and their children.

The sequenced sample was blood. These receptors all come from a boy younger than 18 in good health.

Concerning this clonotype: The germline gene is not matched at one end of the junction; a read error may be the cause. The chain recombines TRBV29-1 with TRBJ2-5, with D maybe TRBD2 (5 bases). CDR1 is SQVTM and CDR2 is ANQGSEA in the germline V gene. The CDR3 loop spans 10 amino acids. The CDR3 region is CSVAINERFF. CDR3 coding DNA: TGCAGCGTTGCGATCAATGAGCGGTTCTTC.

This clonotype was observed a handful of times. This chain uses TRBV28 with TRBJ2-5, with D unclear. With the DNA end fitting TRBJ2-7 better, the J assignment may be wrong. Germline CDR1 and CDR2: MDHEN and SYDVKM. The CDR3 spans 15 residues. CDR3: CASSSPKGQAYEQYF. For the CDR3, the DNA is TGTGCCAGCAGTTCCCCGAAAGGGCAGGCCTACGAGCAGTACTTC.

This clonotype occurred a few times. One end of the junction does not line up with germline, which may come from a read error. The chain employs TRBV29-1 and TRBJ2-7; 9 positions agree with TRBD2. Per the germline V gene, CDR1 is SQVTM and CDR2 is ANQGSEA. The CDR3 length is 14 residues. The CDR3 reads CSVETSGNSYEQHF. The CDR3 region has the DNA TGCAGCGTTGAGACTAGCGGTAACTCCTACGAGCAGCACTTC.

This clonotype has only a few counts. This chain uses TRBV29-1 with TRBJ2-1; the match to TRBD2 covers 10 bases. The CDR3 consists of 15 residues. CDR1 is SQVTM, CDR2 ANQGSEA, per germline. Trimming took 6 bases from V and 4 from J; bases not matched to a gene: 9. As DNA, the CDR3 is TGCAGCGTCCTTGGGACTAGCGAACAATACAATGAGCAGTTCTTC. It yields the protein CSVLGTSEQYNEQFF.

The rearrangement links TRBV7-9 to TRBJ1-2; D unclear. The V gene lost 0 bases and the J gene lost 0 bases, with 14 bases spanning the gap. The CDR3 covers 17 residues. Germline lookup yields CDR1 SEHNR and CDR2 FQNEAQ (reference sequence). In nucleotides, the CDR3 is TGTGCCAGCAGCTTAGCCCTGGAGATAAGGGCTAACTATGGCTACACCTTC. Protein: CASSLALEIRANYGYTF.